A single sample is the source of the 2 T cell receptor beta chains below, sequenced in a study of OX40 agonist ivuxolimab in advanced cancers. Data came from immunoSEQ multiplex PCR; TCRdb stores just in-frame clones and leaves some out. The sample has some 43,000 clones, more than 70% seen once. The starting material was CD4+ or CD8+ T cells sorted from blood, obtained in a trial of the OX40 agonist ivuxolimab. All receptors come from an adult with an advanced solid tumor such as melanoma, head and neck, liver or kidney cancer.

The CDR3 reads CASSSNTGELFF. The DNA of the CDR3 is TGTGCCAGCAGCTCCAATACCGGGGAGCTGTTTTTT. The chain carries TRBV7-2 and TRBJ2-2; no clear D gene. Trimming removed 4 bases from V and 5 bases from J, with 5 bases in between. The length of the CDR3 is 12 residues. Germline CDR1 and CDR2: SGHTA and FQGNSA.

The CDR3 is CASSFSRTGGYEQYF. In DNA, the CDR3 is TGTGCCAGCAGTTTTTCGAGGACAGGGGGCTACGAGCAGTACTTC. V is TRBV6-5 and J is TRBJ2-7; 10 bases are shared with TRBD1. Germline V lookup: CDR1 MNHEY, CDR2 SVGAGI. The length of the CDR3 is 15 residues. Trimming cost V 4 bases and J 3 bases; bases outside gene matches: 6.